The 27 T cell receptor beta chains below were found in one sample sequenced in a study of OX40 agonist ivuxolimab in advanced cancers. This table comes from immunoSEQ multiplex PCR, and its TCRdb copy is limited to in-frame clones, with some not included. The sample consists of more than 85,000 clones, approximately 90% of them appearing once. Sequencing was performed on CD4+ or CD8+ T cells sorted from blood, taken in a trial of the OX40 agonist ivuxolimab. These receptors came from an adult with an advanced solid tumor such as melanoma, head and neck, liver or kidney cancer.

The CDR3 loop reads CASSLGGASNEQFF. CDR3 DNA sequence: TGTGCCAGCAGCCTAGGGGGGGCGAGTAATGAGCAGTTCTTC. V gene TRBV7-9 combines with J gene TRBJ2-1; maybe TRBD2 (7 bases). CDR3 length: 14 residues. Trimming stripped 5 bases from V and 7 bases from J, with 15 bases between. CDR1 is SEHNR, CDR2 FQNEAQ, per germline (reference sequence).

This clone was counted only a few times. CDR3: CASGDRDSYGYTF. The CDR3 DNA follows: TGTGCCAGTGGTGACCGGGACAGCTATGGCTACACCTTC. The chain employs TRBV19 and TRBJ1-2, with TRBD1 identical over 7 bases. This CDR3 has 13 amino acids. The V and J ends lost 8 bases and 4 bases, in that order; junction bases with no gene match: 7. CDR1 and CDR2 from the germline V gene are LNHDA and SQIVND (reference sequence).

This rearrangement joins TRBV5-6 to TRBJ2-5; 7 bases map to TRBD1. The CDR3 has 13 amino acids. The germline gives CDR1 SGHDT, CDR2 YYEEEE. V lost 4 bases to trimming and J lost 7 bases; unmatched junction nucleotides: 7. The CDR3 loop reads CASSIDRDGTQYF. The CDR3 DNA follows: TGTGCCAGCAGCATCGACAGGGATGGGACCCAGTACTTC.

The chain carries TRBV5-4 and TRBJ2-3, with TRBD2 identical over 9 bases. CDR3 length equals 18 residues. After removal of 4 bases from V and 1 base from J, the junction contained 13 bases not matched to a gene. Germline V gene sequence: CDR1 SGHNT, CDR2 YYREEE (reference sequence). Written as DNA, the CDR3 is TGTGCCAGCAGCCGCGCGGGGGGGCGAAGGCAAGGCACAGATACGCAGTATTTT. Its protein is CASSRAGGRRQGTDTQYF.

This sequence joins TRBV5-4 and TRBJ2-7; TRBD2 is a possible D gene (5 bases). Trimming pared 0 bases from V and 4 bases from J, leaving 8 bases between. This CDR3 contains 13 residues. Germline V gene sequence: CDR1 SGHNT, CDR2 YYREEE (reference sequence). This CDR3 is CASSLARTYEQYF. CDR3 coding DNA: TGTGCCAGCAGCTTGGCCCGGACTTACGAGCAGTACTTC.

The rearrangement uses TRBV10-3 and TRBJ2-7; the match to TRBD1 covers 11 bases. The CDR3 extends over 14 amino acids. Germline V lookup: CDR1 ENHRY, CDR2 SYGVKD. The ends lost 6 bases at V and 1 base at J; junction bases unmatched: 2. The CDR3 DNA sequence: TGTGCCATCAGATGGGACAGGGGGTCCTACGAGCAGTACTTC. It codes for CAIRWDRGSYEQYF.

This clone has a single count. The chain employs TRBV7-9 and TRBJ1-4; D not resolved. From germline, CDR1 is SEHNR and CDR2 FQNEAQ (reference sequence). V gave up 1 base and J gave up 8 bases, with 14 bases separating them. This CDR3 contains 15 residues. CDR3 coding DNA: TGTGCCAGCAGCTTAGGTAACGAAGGTAAAGAAAAACTGTTTTTT. Protein product: CASSLGNEGKEKLFF.

The chain is built from TRBV18 and TRBJ1-1, with D perhaps TRBD1 (6 bases). Germline V gene lookup returns CDR1 KGHSH and CDR2 LQKENI. The CDR3 is 14 amino acids. Trimming pared 6 bases from V and 3 bases from J, leaving 14 bases between. CDR3 in DNA: TGTGCCAGCTCCCTACAGGGAAGGGACACTGAAGCTTTCTTT. Amino acids: CASSLQGRDTEAFF. Filled out from reference TRBV18 and TRBJ1-1, the complete variable domain reads NAGVMQNPRHLVRRRGQEARLRCSPMKGHSHVYWYRQLPEEGLKFMVYLQKENIIDESGMPKERFSAEFPKEGPSILRIQQVVRGDSAAYFCASSLQGRDTEAFFGQGTRLTVV.

The genes are TRBV18 and TRBJ2-7; tentative D call: TRBD1 (6 bases). Per germline, CDR1 KGHSH and CDR2 LQKENI. V lost 5 bases to trimming and J lost 6 bases, with 20 bases between them. The CDR3 consists of 15 residues. DNA for the CDR3: TGTGCCAGCTCAAGATTAGCAGGGGATCCAGCCGAGCAGTACTTC. This codes for CASSRLAGDPAEQYF.

The chain combines TRBV14 with TRBJ2-1; D is unresolved. This CDR3 contains 15 residues. Germline lookup yields CDR1 SGHDN and CDR2 FVKESK. V lost 0 bases to trimming and J lost 6 bases, with 12 bases between them. CDR3: CASSQEKHITNEQFF. The CDR3 region has the DNA TGTGCCAGCAGCCAAGAAAAACATATCACCAATGAGCAGTTCTTC. The full variable domain, in which reference TRBV14 and TRBJ2-1 provide the parts outside the CDR3, is EAGVTQFPSHSVIEKGQTVTLRCDPISGHDNLYWYRRVMGKEIKFLLHFVKESKQDESGMPNNRFLAERTGGTYSTLKVQPAELEDSGVYFCASSQEKHITNEQFFGPGTRLTVL.

The J gene is TRBJ2-2, the V gene TRBV7-2, with a weak D call TRBD2 (7 bases). Trimming took off 6 bases at V and 5 bases at J, with 22 bases between the two ends. The CDR3 totals 17 residues. Germline CDR1 and CDR2: SGHTA and FQGNSA. CDR3 DNA: TGTGCCAGCAGTTCTCGTGGGGGGGCCGGTTGGACCGGGGAGCTGTTTTTT. It is translated as CASSSRGGAGWTGELFF.

The chain couples TRBV11-1 to TRBJ1-1; D is ambiguous. The V end was cut by 0 bases, the J end by 4 bases, with 9 bases between. Germline CDR1 is SGHAT and CDR2 is FQDESV (reference sequence). This CDR3 region has 14 residues. This chain's CDR3 is CASSLARGLTEAFF. CDR3 coding DNA: TGTGCCAGCAGCTTAGCAAGAGGGCTCACTGAAGCTTTCTTT.

The chain employs TRBV28 and TRBJ1-1, with D possibly being TRBD1 (6 bases). V gave up 8 bases and J gave up 1 base, with 11 bases separating them. Germline lookup yields CDR1 MDHEN and CDR2 SYDVKM. This CDR3 is 13 amino acids long. The CDR3 coding sequence is TGTGCCAGCGCCCCGGGACAGAACACTGAAGCTTTCTTT. Translated, it gives CASAPGQNTEAFF.

With respect to this clone: The conserved phenylalanine or tryptophan is not found at the CDR3 terminus, so this likely reflects a read error. CDR3 amino acids: CASSSDRNSPLHL. CDR3 sequence (DNA): TGTGCCAGTAGTTCTGACAGAAACTCACCCCTCCACCTT. The rearrangement uses TRBV19 and TRBJ1-6; tentatively, D is TRBD1 (5 bases). This CDR3 spans 13 amino acids. Germline CDR1 is LNHDA and CDR2 is SQIVND (reference sequence). Trimming stripped 5 bases from V and 10 bases from J, with 12 bases between.

The chain joins TRBV6-1 to TRBJ2-3; D not certain. The V end lost 3 bases, the J end lost 2 bases, and 15 bases lay between the germline ends. In germline, CDR1 is MNHNS, CDR2 SASEGT. The CDR3 length is 16 residues. CDR3 sequence reads: CASSDSAATYTDTQYF. The CDR3 DNA sequence: TGTGCCAGCAGTGATTCGGCAGCGACGTACACAGATACGCAGTATTTT.

This clone was recorded once. This rearrangement joins TRBV7-9 to TRBJ2-7; D gene unclear. Germline values: CDR1 SEHNR, CDR2 FQNEAQ (reference sequence). Trimming took 0 bases from V and 6 from J, leaving 9 bases between them. The CDR3 has 13 amino acids. In DNA, the CDR3 is TGTGCCAGCAGCTTAGCTGGCGGTGGCGAGCAGTACTTC. Translation: CASSLAGGGEQYF.

CDR3 in amino acids: CASSLRGTGTGYTF. The DNA of the CDR3 is TGTGCCAGCAGCTTACGTGGGACAGGGACTGGGTACACCTTC. The chain couples TRBV11-2 to TRBJ1-2; 9 bases are a match to TRBD1. Germline trimming cut 2 bases from V and 11 bases from J; bases unmatched to any gene: 9. Germline V gene sequence: CDR1 SGHAT, CDR2 FQNNGV. The CDR3 covers 14 residues.

This chain connects TRBV5-1 to TRBJ2-3, with 11 nucleotides matching TRBD1. The CDR3 extends over 15 amino acids. The J segment lost 4 bases and the V segment lost 3 bases, leaving 4 bases of the junction unmatched. Germline CDR1 is SGHRS and CDR2 is YFSETQ. DNA for the CDR3: TGCGCCAGCAGCTCCGGACAGGGGGCCGCAGATACGCAGTATTTT. Protein: CASSSGQGAADTQYF.

The rearrangement links TRBV2 to TRBJ2-1, with 7 positions matching TRBD2. The CDR3 extends over 17 amino acids. Per the germline V gene, CDR1 is SNHLY and CDR2 is FYNNEI. With 0 bases clipped from V and 8 bases from J, the junction kept 13 bases outside the gene matches. In DNA form, the CDR3 reads TGTGCCAGCAGTGAAGCTCCTTTTACCAGGGAGGGTCATGAGCAGTTCTTC. Its protein product is CASSEAPFTREGHEQFF.

The chain joins TRBV5-8 to TRBJ2-1; D is ambiguous. Germline CDR1 SGHTS, CDR2 YDEGEE. CDR3 length: 16 residues. Trimming took 1 base from V and 0 from J, leaving 11 bases between them. CDR3 sequence: CASSLSFLSSYNEQFF. DNA of the CDR3: TGTGCCAGCAGCTTGAGCTTCTTGAGCTCCTACAATGAGCAGTTCTTC.

The V and J genes are TRBV6-5 and TRBJ2-1; tentatively, D is TRBD1 or TRBD2 (6 bases each). The V and J ends lost 4 bases and 5 bases respectively, with 15 bases between them. Germline lookup yields CDR1 MNHEY and CDR2 SVGAGI. CDR3 length: 15 residues. The CDR3 protein is CASSSESGANNEQFF. In DNA form, the CDR3 reads TGTGCCAGCAGTTCCGAGTCGGGGGCCAACAATGAGCAGTTCTTC.

V usage is TRBV7-3 and J usage is TRBJ2-3, with D perhaps TRBD2 (6 bases). V lost 8 bases and J 3 bases, leaving 15 bases between the germline ends. This CDR3 is 14 amino acids long. Germline assignment: CDR1 SGHTA and CDR2 FQGTGA. CDR3 sequence: CASGAFGRTDTQYF. CDR3 DNA sequence: TGTGCCAGCGGGGCCTTTGGGAGGACAGATACGCAGTATTTT.

The rearrangement uses TRBV6-5 and TRBJ1-5; D is uncertain. Per germline, CDR1 MNHEY and CDR2 SVGAGI. The CDR3 has 12 amino acids. V dropped 2 bases and J dropped 8 bases, with 7 bases sitting between them. The CDR3 bases are TGTGCCAGCAGTTACGCACCGAAGCCCCAGCATTTT. Protein sequence: CASSYAPKPQHF.

V gene TRBV6-1 combines with J gene TRBJ1-1; D not resolved. Trimming left V 4 bases short and J 1 base short, with 10 bases between. This CDR3 spans 14 amino acids. Germline CDR1 is MNHNS and CDR2 is SASEGT. The CDR3 nucleotides read TGTGCCAGCAGTGCCTCGGACGGGAACACTGAAGCTTTCTTT. It codes for CASSASDGNTEAFF.

This clone was observed a few times. The chain recombines TRBV4-3 with TRBJ1-4; D is uncertain. This CDR3 comprises 15 residues. V was trimmed by 8 bases and J by 8 bases, leaving 21 bases between them. Germline V gives CDR1 LGHNA, CDR2 YSLEER. Here the CDR3 DNA reads TGCGCCAGCTCGCCTCAAGTACTGCCTAGAGAAAAACTGTTTTTT. It codes for CASSPQVLPREKLFF.

V usage is TRBV11-3 and J usage is TRBJ2-1, with 7 bases matching TRBD2. J gave up 8 bases and V 8 bases, and 12 bases lay outside the gene matches. The CDR3 contains 14 residues. Germline values: CDR1 SGHNT, CDR2 YENEEA. CDR3 in DNA: TGTGCCAGCGGCTCATCGGGGGGTTGGGATGAGCAGTTCTTC. Translating it yields CASGSSGGWDEQFF.

The V and J genes are TRBV10-3 and TRBJ2-1, with D hard to call. The CDR3 is 15 residues long. Trimming shortened V by 5 bases and J by 5 bases, and 16 bases separated the two germline ends. The germline V gene encodes CDR1 ENHRY and CDR2 SYGVKD. The CDR3 DNA reads TGTGCCATCAGTAGGACCGATATAACGAACAATGAGCAGTTCTTC. It translates to CAISRTDITNNEQFF.